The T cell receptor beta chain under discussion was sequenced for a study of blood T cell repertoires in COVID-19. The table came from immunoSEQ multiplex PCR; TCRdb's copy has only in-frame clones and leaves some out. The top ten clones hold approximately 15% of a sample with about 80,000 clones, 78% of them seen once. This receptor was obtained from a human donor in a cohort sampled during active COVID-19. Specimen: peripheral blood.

In DNA form, the CDR3 reads TGTGCCACCAGTGCCGATCGGACAGGGGGAGTGGGAGAGACCCAGTACTTC. Residues: CATSADRTGGVGETQYF. This sequence joins TRBV24-1 and TRBJ2-5, with 10 nucleotides matching TRBD1. Germline V gene lookup returns CDR1 KGHDR and CDR2 SFDVKD. The CDR3 totals 17 residues. J lost 4 bases, V lost 5 bases, and 12 bases had no gene match.